A selection of T cell receptor beta chains follows, all from one sample in a study of cytomegalovirus exposure and HLA in healthy donors. Some clones are missing from TCRdb's copy, which holds only in-frame ones; the method was immunoSEQ multiplex PCR. Counted here are 150,000 to 200,000 clones, approximately 96% occurring once; the ten biggest clones make up about 0.94%. Sequencing used PBMCs. Every receptor here comes from a woman between 18 and 29 years old in good health and CMV-seronegative. The CDR3 runs from the conserved cysteine through the conserved F or W. Fields, in order: V gene, J gene, clone size, D gene, CDR3 length, CDR3 DNA, CDR3 protein. The D gene is left open where the match is weak. Some rows mark clone size as missing; the rest say once, few, many or name a class of expanded clone.

>TRBV6-5|TRBJ1-1|NA|NA|15
TGTGCCAGCAGTTACATCGCGGGAGTGAACACTGAAGCTTTCTTT
CASSYIAGVNTEAFF
>TRBV15|TRBJ1-4|NA|NA|15
TGTGCCACCAGCAGAGTAAGAGCAACTAATGAAAAACTGTTTTTT
CATSRVRATNEKLFF
>TRBV7-2|TRBJ2-3|NA|TRBD2|16
TGTGCCAGCAGCCCCAGGACTAGGCTTAGCACAGATACGCAGTATTTT
CASSPRTRLSTDTQYF
>TRBV19|TRBJ1-1|NA|NA|14
TGTGCCAGTAGCCGGCCGGGACATTTCACTGAAGCTTTCTTT
CASSRPGHFTEAFF
>TRBV18|TRBJ2-1|NA|TRBD2|15
TGTGCCAGCTCACCCGTTCTAGCGGGGAACAATGAGCAGTTCTTC
CASSPVLAGNNEQFF
>TRBV2|TRBJ1-5|NA|NA|16
TGTGCCAGCAGTGAAGCGAAAGGGGCCTGGCGTCAGCCCCAGCATTTT
CASSEAKGAWRQPQHF
>TRBV6-6|TRBJ1-1|NA|NA|14
TGTGCCAGCAGGTCCTCGGGGCGGGGAACTGAAGCTTTCTTT
CASRSSGRGTEAFF
>TRBV5-6|TRBJ1-2|NA|NA|14
TGTGCCAGCAGCTCTCCGACAGGCCTCTATGGCTACACCTTC
CASSSPTGLYGYTF
>TRBV6-6|TRBJ2-7|NA|NA|14
TGTGCCAGCAGTTACCCGGGGTTAGTGGACGAGCAGTACTTC
CASSYPGLVDEQYF
>TRBV6-6|TRBJ2-7|NA|NA|14
TGTGCCAGCAATCTAAGGGGGGGAGCCTACGAGCAGTACTTC
CASNLRGGAYEQYF
>TRBV2|TRBJ2-3|NA|NA|14
TGTGCCAGCAGTGCTGGGGCTGGGACAGATACGCAGTATTTT
CASSAGAGTDTQYF
>TRBV10-1|TRBJ2-5|NA|NA|14
TGCGCCAGCTCTAACAAGGGGGAACAAGAGACCCAGTACTTC
CASSNKGEQETQYF
>TRBV21-1|TRBJ2-5|NA|NA|18
TGTGCCAGCAGCAAAGCGGGTCGGAGCGGAGGGCCACAAGAGACCCAGTACTTC
CASSKAGRSGGPQETQYF
>TRBV10-1|TRBJ1-1|once|NA|13
TGCGCCAGCAGGACTCTGAGCCGGACTGAAGCTTTCTTT
CASRTLSRTEAFF
>TRBV7-2|TRBJ1-3|NA|TRBD1|16
TGTGCCAGCAGCTCAAACACAGGGGAAGGTGGAAACACCATATATTTT
CASSSNTGEGGNTIYF
>TRBV6-5|TRBJ2-1|once|TRBD2|15
TGTGCCAGCAGTTACTTGACTAGCGGATACAATGAGCAGTTCTTC
CASSYLTSGYNEQFF